This T cell receptor beta chain stems from a study of blood T cells in healthy people across ages. This clonotype was found a few times. Antigen unknown. Broader study findings: With age, beta diversity per million T cells declined roughly linearly, significantly by 30 to 50.

Then a second PCR, running roughly 6 to 11 cycles, was carried out with a sample-barcoded 5' primer and a J-beta primer mix. TCRdb reanalysed the 5' RACE reads using MiXCR and keeps one entry per CDR3 protein. The table shows about 670,000 distinct CDR3 sequences, with roughly half occurring only once. The CDR3 contains 15 residues. The germline V gene encodes CDR1 DFQATT and CDR2 SNEGSKA (reference sequence). J lost 0 bases, V lost 6 bases, and 10 bases had no gene match. No fewer than 5.5 micrograms of total RNA were isolated from every sample. The sequenced sample was blood. The V gene is TRBV20-1, the J gene TRBJ2-7; 8 bases line up with TRBD1. The sequence was collected from a woman older than 75 in good health. CDR3 region: CSALDRGLPSYEQYF. CDR3 nucleotides: TGCAGTGCCCTAGACAGGGGCCTTCCCTCCTACGAGCAGTACTTC.